This T cell receptor beta chain was sequenced in a study of cytomegalovirus exposure and HLA in healthy donors. At the level of the study: One earlier analysis, a look at 200 million or so T cells, found fewer than 140 million unique TCR beta sequences. Study conclusions and caveats: Altogether, some 170 TCR beta chains were recorded as cytomegalovirus-associated.

Details on this clone: What it recognizes is unknown.

In the PCR, 60 Vbeta and 13 Jbeta primers were used. Authors' processing steps: Approximately 9.9 million shared chains were among the about 80 million unique TCR beta chains that a later analysis counted. Only in-frame clones appear in the TCRdb table, and some are missing; sequencing was by immunoSEQ multiplex PCR. V and J calls and clone size are given by that table; D and trimming were obtained from the DNA. The sample holds around 100,000 clones, 70% to 90% seen once. The receptor's source is a man aged 35-49 years in good health and CMV-seronegative. The material sequenced was PBMCs.

The CDR3 sequence: CASSFAGGTVTGELFF. The DNA of the CDR3 is TGTGCCAGCAGCTTCGCCGGAGGGACAGTCACCGGGGAGCTGTTTTTT. The gene calls are TRBV7-2 and TRBJ2-2, with a possible D match to TRBD1 (7 bases). V was pared by 3 bases and J by 4 bases, with 15 bases between. The CDR3 contains 16 residues. Germline CDR1 is SGHTA and CDR2 is FQGNSA.